This T cell receptor beta chain appears in the sequencing data of a study of response to subunit inactivated influenza vaccine. Whole-study results and caveats: There was a suggestion from the authors that each seasonal influenza vaccination recruits few new T cells.

Via MiXCR, TCRdb re-called the RT-PCR reads, giving one row per CDR3 protein. The sample holds approximately 730,000 distinct CDR3 sequences, roughly 14% seen once. The V gene lost 0 bases and the J gene lost 7 bases, with 5 bases spanning the gap. Germline loops: CDR1 SGHDT, CDR2 YYEEEE. The CDR3 sequence is 12 residues long. This clonotype was counted only a few times. As yet, its antigen is unknown. The sequence was obtained from a man in his fifties or sixties who received an inactivated influenza vaccine. The sample was PBMCs from blood, taken 14 to 15 days before vaccination. The rearrangement joins TRBV5-6 to TRBJ1-3; no reliable D call. In DNA, the CDR3 is TGTGCCAGCAGCTTGGCCCGGAACACCATATATTTT. Translated, it gives CASSLARNTIYF.